This T cell receptor beta chain was identified during a study of T-cell memory formation after mild COVID-19. Background on the study: TCR clusters showed largely donor specificity.

Germline values: CDR1 MNHEY, CDR2 SVGAGI. Trimming shortened V by 6 bases and J by 5 bases, and 13 bases separated the two germline ends. The CDR3 length is 13 residues. The study's findings and limits: There was a balanced CD4/CD8 profile in clones contracting day 15 to 85, and later expanders leaned CD4+.

About this clonotype itself: Its antigen is currently unknown.

The 5'RACE method, run with constant-segment primers, produced TCR alpha and TCR beta cDNA libraries (carrying sample barcodes and UMIs). TCRdb ran MiXCR on the 5' RACE reads and lists one entry per CDR3 protein. The data show 90,000 to 120,000 distinct CDR3 sequences, with over 13% seen just once and less than 45% held by the top ten. Specimen: PBMCs or a T cell subset sorted from them (not recorded which). J is TRBJ2-5 and V is TRBV6-5; the D gene is possibly TRBD1 (6 bases). This TCR was sampled from a man between 18 and 35 years old who had mild COVID-19 (a few samples of this study predate the infection). Cell type and time point are not known. The chain's CDR3 is CASRSTGWETQYF. As DNA, the CDR3 is TGTGCCAGCAGATCCACAGGGTGGGAGACCCAGTACTTC.